The 9 T cell receptor beta chains in this list originate from one sample, sequenced in a study of blood T cell repertoires in COVID-19. Repertoires were generated with immunoSEQ multiplex PCR, while TCRdb's copy carries only in-frame clones and drops some. The top ten clones hold around 2.1% of a sample with 80,000 or so clones, approximately 89% of them seen once. Sequenced material: peripheral blood. Receptors were obtained from a man over 45 with acute or convalescent COVID-19.

The gene calls are TRBV28 and TRBJ2-4, with a weak D call TRBD1 (7 bases). The CDR3 extends over 16 amino acids. The germline gives CDR1 MDHEN, CDR2 SYDVKM. The V end lost 6 bases, the J end lost 0 bases, and 15 bases lay between the germline ends. CDR3 in DNA: TGTGCCAGCAGCTCAGGGGGGCCTATAGCCAAAAACATTCAGTACTTC. Residues: CASSSGGPIAKNIQYF.

This CDR3 reads CASSTDRDTEAFF. The CDR3 bases are TGTGCCAGCAGCACCGACAGAGACACTGAAGCTTTCTTT. The chain is built from TRBV11-2 and TRBJ1-1, with D possibly being TRBD1 (5 bases). The CDR3 sequence is 13 residues long. V shed 5 bases and J shed 3 bases, with 10 bases lying between them. The germline V gene encodes CDR1 SGHAT and CDR2 FQNNGV.

The CDR3 DNA is TGTGCCAGCAGGACGACCGGGACAGGGGGCGTTGGCTACACCTTC. Translating it yields CASRTTGTGGVGYTF. The J gene is TRBJ1-2, the V gene TRBV27; 12 bases map to TRBD1. This CDR3 spans 15 amino acids. The J segment lost 7 bases and the V segment lost 6 bases, leaving 9 bases of the junction unmatched. Per germline, CDR1 MNHEY and CDR2 SMNVEV (reference sequence).

The rearrangement links TRBV10-2 to TRBJ1-2; weak D call: TRBD1 (6 bases). Trimming pared 3 bases from V and 7 bases from J, leaving 18 bases between. In germline, CDR1 is WSHSY, CDR2 SAAADI. The CDR3 consists of 15 residues. The CDR3 DNA follows: TGCGCCAGCAGTGACCAGGGCAGGGGTAAGGCTGGCTACACCTTC. The encoded protein is CASSDQGRGKAGYTF.

V usage is TRBV5-6 and J usage is TRBJ1-6; 8 positions agree with TRBD1. The germline V gene has CDR1 SGHDT and CDR2 YYEEEE. There are 17 residues in the CDR3. Unmatched junction bases numbered 13, after V lost 4 bases and J lost 7 bases. The CDR3 spells CASSLTLSDRENSPLHF. The CDR3 DNA sequence: TGTGCCAGCAGCCTGACCCTATCGGACAGGGAGAATTCACCCCTCCACTTT.

This chain joins TRBV7-3 and TRBJ2-5; no definite D call. The CDR3 spans 15 residues. Per germline, CDR1 SGHTA and CDR2 FQGTGA. The V gene lost 2 bases and the J gene lost 2 bases, with 12 bases spanning the gap. The CDR3 DNA reads as TGTGCCAGCAGCTTACTCGGTCAAGAACAAGAGACCCAGTACTTC. It yields the protein CASSLLGQEQETQYF.

This clone was seen a handful of times. This chain joins TRBV7-9 and TRBJ2-2; possibly TRBD1 for D (6 bases). The germline V gene has CDR1 SEHNR and CDR2 FQNEAQ (reference sequence). Deletions cut 7 bases from V and 2 bases from J, with 14 bases between. This CDR3 region has 15 residues. The CDR3 sequence: CASITRTVNTGELFF. CDR3 coding DNA: TGTGCCAGCATCACCAGGACAGTTAACACCGGGGAGCTGTTTTTT.

The chain employs TRBV19 and TRBJ2-3, with 8 bases aligning to TRBD2. Germline assignment: CDR1 LNHDA and CDR2 SQIVND (reference sequence). Losses at the gene ends were 7 bases for V and 2 bases for J; bases not matched to a gene: 14. The CDR3 runs to 17 residues. The chain's CDR3 is CASTAPRGRPTTDTQYF. Written as DNA, the CDR3 is TGTGCCAGTACAGCCCCTCGCGGGAGGCCTACCACAGATACGCAGTATTTT. The complete variable domain, with remaining parts taken from reference TRBV19 and TRBJ2-3, reads DGGITQSPKYLFRKEGQNVTLSCEQNLNHDAMYWYRQDPGQGLRLIYYSQIVNDFQKGDIAEGYSVSREKKESFPLTVTSAQKNPTAFYLCASTAPRGRPTTDTQYFGPGTRLTVL.

The chain is built from TRBV28 and TRBJ2-1, with 9 positions matching TRBD2. J lost 4 bases, V lost 6 bases, and 7 bases had no gene match. Germline values: CDR1 MDHEN, CDR2 SYDVKM. This CDR3 comprises 15 residues. CDR3 nucleotides: TGTGCCAGCAGCGTTAGCGGGGGATTATACAATGAGCAGTTCTTC. Its protein is CASSVSGGLYNEQFF. The full variable domain, in which reference TRBV28 and TRBJ2-1 provide the parts outside the CDR3, is DVKVTQSSRYLVKRTGEKVFLECVQDMDHENMFWYRQDPGLGLRLIYFSYDVKMKEKGDIPEGYSVSREKKERFSLILESASTNQTSMYLCASSVSGGLYNEQFFGPGTRLTVL.